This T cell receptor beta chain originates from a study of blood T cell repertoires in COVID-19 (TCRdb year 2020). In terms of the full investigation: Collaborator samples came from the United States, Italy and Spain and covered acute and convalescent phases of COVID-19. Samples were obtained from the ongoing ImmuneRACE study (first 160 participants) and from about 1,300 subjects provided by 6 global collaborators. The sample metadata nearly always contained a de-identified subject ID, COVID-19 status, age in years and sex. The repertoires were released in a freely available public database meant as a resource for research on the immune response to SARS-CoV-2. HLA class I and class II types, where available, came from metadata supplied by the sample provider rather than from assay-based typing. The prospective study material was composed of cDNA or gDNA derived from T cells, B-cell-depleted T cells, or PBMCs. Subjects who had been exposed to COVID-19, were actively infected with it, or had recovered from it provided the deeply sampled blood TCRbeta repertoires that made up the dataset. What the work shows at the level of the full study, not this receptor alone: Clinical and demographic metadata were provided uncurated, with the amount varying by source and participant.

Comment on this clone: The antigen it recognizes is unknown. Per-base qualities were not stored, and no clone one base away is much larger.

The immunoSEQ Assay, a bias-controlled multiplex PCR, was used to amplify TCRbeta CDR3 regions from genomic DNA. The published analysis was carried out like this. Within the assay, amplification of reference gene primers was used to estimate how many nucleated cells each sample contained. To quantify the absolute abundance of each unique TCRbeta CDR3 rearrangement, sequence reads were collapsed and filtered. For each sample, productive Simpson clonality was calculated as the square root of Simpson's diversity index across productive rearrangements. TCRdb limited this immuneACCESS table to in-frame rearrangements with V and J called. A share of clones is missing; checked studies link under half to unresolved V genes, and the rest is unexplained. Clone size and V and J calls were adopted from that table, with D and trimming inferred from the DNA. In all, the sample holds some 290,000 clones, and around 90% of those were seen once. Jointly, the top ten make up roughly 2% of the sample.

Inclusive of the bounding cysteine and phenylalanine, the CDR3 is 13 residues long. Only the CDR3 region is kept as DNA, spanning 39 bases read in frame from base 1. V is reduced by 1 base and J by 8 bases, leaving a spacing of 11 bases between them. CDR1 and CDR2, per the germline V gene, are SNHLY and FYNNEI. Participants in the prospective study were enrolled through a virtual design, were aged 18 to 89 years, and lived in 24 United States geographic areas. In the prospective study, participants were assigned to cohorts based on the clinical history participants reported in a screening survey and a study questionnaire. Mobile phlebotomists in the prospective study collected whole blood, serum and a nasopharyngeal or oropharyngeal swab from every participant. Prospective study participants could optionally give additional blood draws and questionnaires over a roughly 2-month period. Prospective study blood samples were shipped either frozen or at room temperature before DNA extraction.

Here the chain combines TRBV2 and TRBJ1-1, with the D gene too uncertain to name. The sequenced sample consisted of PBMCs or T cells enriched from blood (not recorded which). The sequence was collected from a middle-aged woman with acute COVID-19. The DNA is TGTGCCAGCAGTGAAGTCGCAGTGGCCGAAGCTTTCTTT. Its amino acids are CASSEVAVAEAFF.